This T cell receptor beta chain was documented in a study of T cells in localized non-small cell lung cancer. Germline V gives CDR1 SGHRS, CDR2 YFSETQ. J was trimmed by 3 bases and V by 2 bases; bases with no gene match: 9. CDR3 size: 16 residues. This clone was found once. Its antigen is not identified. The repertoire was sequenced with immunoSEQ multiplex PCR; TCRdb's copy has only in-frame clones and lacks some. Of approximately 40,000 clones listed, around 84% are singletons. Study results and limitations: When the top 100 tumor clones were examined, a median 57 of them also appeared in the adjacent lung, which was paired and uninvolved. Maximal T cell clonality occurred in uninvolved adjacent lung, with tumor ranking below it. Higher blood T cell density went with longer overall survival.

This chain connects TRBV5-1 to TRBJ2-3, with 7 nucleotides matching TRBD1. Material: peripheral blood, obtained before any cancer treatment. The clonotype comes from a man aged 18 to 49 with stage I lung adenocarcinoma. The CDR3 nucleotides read TGCGCCAGCAGCTTAACCCGGACAGGAAGGACAGATACGCAGTATTTT. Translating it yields CASSLTRTGRTDTQYF.